This T cell receptor beta chain was sequenced during a study of OX40 agonist ivuxolimab in advanced cancers. Study-wide background: Antecedent anti-PD-1, anti-PD-L1 or anti-CTLA-4 therapy was permissible, with 40% having received some. Three patients, one with hepatocellular carcinoma and two with cutaneous melanoma, responded partially.

General study results and limits: At doses 0.1 to 3.0 mg/kg, CD4+ and CD8+ clones expanded. The antigen specificity of the peripheral T cells (those that were expanded) was not determined.

In the case of this clone: The antigen is not known.

Trimming cost V 0 bases and J 1 base, with 8 bases left between them. CDR1 SGHNT and CDR2 YYREEE come from the germline V gene (reference sequence). The CDR3 sequence is 14 residues long. The table came from immunoSEQ multiplex PCR; TCRdb's copy has only in-frame clones and leaves some out. The sample shows 50,000 to 70,000 clones, around 84% of them seen only once. Here the sequenced sample was CD4+ or CD8+ T cells sorted from blood, taken in a trial of the OX40 agonist ivuxolimab. V usage is TRBV5-4 and J usage is TRBJ2-7, with D perhaps TRBD1 (5 bases). The clonotype was recovered from an adult with an advanced solid tumor such as melanoma, head and neck, liver or kidney cancer. This CDR3 reads CASSLEGLSYEQYF. CDR3 DNA sequence: TGTGCCAGCAGCTTGGAGGGGCTTTCCTACGAGCAGTACTTC.